This T cell receptor (beta chain) was identified in a study of human T cells and chemical hapten exposure (dated by TCRdb to the early 2020s). Broadly, across the study: The libraries were sequenced as a pool, and the TCR yield per sample differed mostly because of small variations in library volumes within the pool. Peripheral blood TCR repertoire changes were tracked in vivo in alopecia patients during primary and secondary sensitization to the hapten diphenylcyclopropenone (DPC). For every blood RNA sample, sequencing covered both the TCR alpha and TCR beta chains. Study-wide findings and limitations: Repeated subsampling changed both the strength of the expansion versus patch-test correlation and the threshold at which that correlation became significant. DPC sensitization did not change how many TCRs were above 1 in 1000 frequency, and no evidence was found of alterations in global repertoire structure.

This clonotype was detected only a few times. Its antigen is not yet known. Per-base quality was not reported, and no clone a single base away is much larger than it. Taken from cysteine to phenylalanine, the CDR3 has 15 residues. Here the CDR3 DNA is all that survives: 45 bases in frame from base 1. The germline V gene supplies CDR1 SNHLY and CDR2 FYNNEI. From V the trimming removes 4 bases and from J it removes 4 bases, while the gene matches leave 6 bases of the junction unaccounted for. The library was prepared using RACE. Sequencing used a NextSeq 500. During library preparation, unique molecular identifiers were attached to individual cDNA molecules so that TCRs could be counted quantitatively and reproducibly. In the original analysis: A median of about 87,000 TCRs per sample was observed, with a range of roughly 23,224 to 700,000. The Decombinator software suite was used to annotate V, J and CDR3 in the TCR reads. Every sample was subsampled to the same number of TCRs (28,000) for the PS versus PT1 abundance plots. Expanded TCRs were defined as absent before sensitization and observed at least eight times at the 2-week time point. TCRdb passed the public sequencing reads through fastp at Q25 and MiXCR, retaining productive beta sequences. Identical CDR3 protein sequences are pooled into one entry, listed with their most common genes and DNA. V and J calls and clone size were set by TCRdb, not the authors. The sample yields about 79,000 distinct CDR3 sequences; about 8.6% were counted once. 1.5% of the sample comes from the top ten.

The time point label here, explained by the study, means: healthy volunteer bleed at 6 weeks. Total RNA was isolated from unfractionated whole blood collected in Tempus Blood RNA tubes. About 5 healthy volunteers were used as TCR sequencing controls and were bled at day 0, 2 weeks and 6 weeks. Sequenced sample: whole blood. The source is a male donor in good health. Some clones in this sample may be carry-over from other donors' samples. This chain joins TRBV2 to TRBJ1-5; 8 junctional bases match TRBD1. CDR3 sequence: CASSGRTGSNQPQHF. The nucleotides read TGTGCCAGCAGTGGGAGGACAGGGTCGAATCAGCCCCAGCATTTT.